The entry below gives a single T cell receptor beta chain sequence along with its context. The data belong to a study of blood T cell repertoires in COVID-19. Whole-study context: The study drew acute and convalescent COVID-19 samples from the United States, Italy and Spain. T cells, B-cell-depleted T cells, or PBMCs provided the cDNA or gDNA that served as material.

The CDR3 runs 16 residues. The V gene's germline CDR1 is SEHNR and CDR2 FQNEAQ (reference sequence). V dropped 2 bases and J dropped 3 bases, with 16 bases sitting between them. Original processing methods: Estimation of nucleated cell counts relied on the amplification of reference gene primers. Here immunoSEQ multiplex PCR was the method, and the copy in TCRdb shows in-frame clones only, minus some. From that table come the V and J calls and clone size; the DNA was used to work out D and trimming. The data contain hundreds of thousands of clones, 70% to 90% of them singletons. Material: peripheral blood. The genes are TRBV7-9 and TRBJ2-5, with TRBD1 as a possible D gene (5 bases). This receptor was obtained from a woman aged 30 to 39 with active or convalescent COVID-19. CDR3 loop: CASSLCLQDPEETQYF. Written as DNA, the CDR3 is TGTGCCAGCAGCTTATGCCTACAGGATCCCGAAGAGACCCAGTACTTC.